This entry lists 20 T cell receptor beta chains sequenced from one sample in a study of Graves' ophthalmopathy and Graves' hyperthyroidism (dated by TCRdb to the late 2010s). Sequencing took place on an Illumina HiSeq 2000. For repertoire sequencing, the TCR beta CDR3 regions were amplified from RNA transcripts. The first round was an RT-PCR using HTBI primers with the Qiagen OneStep RT-PCR kit, and this first round was followed by a second-round multiplex PCR, then size selection and purification. TCRdb reprocessing: public reads trimmed at Q25 with fastp, clones called with MiXCR, in-frame beta chains kept. Merged by CDR3 protein, the rows form single entries marked with the most common genes and DNA. This sample gives about 700,000 distinct CDR3 sequences in total; approximately 39% of them show up just once. The ten largest make up around 3.3% of the sample. Sequences were obtained from peripheral blood. Every receptor here comes from an adult man with Graves' ophthalmopathy.

The J gene is TRBJ2-3, the V gene TRBV29-1; D gene uncertain. CDR3 size: 12 residues. Deletions cut 1 base from V and 2 bases from J, with 4 bases between. Germline V gene sequence: CDR1 SQVTM, CDR2 ANQGSEA. The CDR3 DNA follows: TGCAGCGTTGAAGGAGCCACAGATACGCAGTATTTT. Translating it yields CSVEGATDTQYF.

The rearrangement links TRBV2 to TRBJ2-2; D is unclear. This CDR3 has 14 residues. Germline values: CDR1 SNHLY, CDR2 FYNNEI. With 2 bases removed from V and 1 base from J, the gap between germline ends came to 5 bases. In DNA form, the CDR3 reads TGTGCCAGCAGTGAATTCGGGAACACCGGGGAGCTGTTTTTT. Translation gives CASSEFGNTGELFF.

This clonotype was seen a handful of times. The chain links TRBV6-5 to TRBJ2-7, with unresolved D. Trimming shortened V by 2 bases and J by 2 bases, and 7 bases separated the two germline ends. CDR3 length: 13 residues. Germline-derived CDR1 and CDR2 are MNHEY and SVGAGI. CDR3 loop: CASSYRETYEQYF. As DNA, the CDR3 is TGTGCCAGCAGTTACAGGGAAACCTACGAGCAGTACTTC.

Turning to this clonotype: This may be a read error: a much more frequent sequence differs by one nucleotide. The chain links TRBV9 to TRBJ2-7; 8 bases map to TRBD2. Germline lookup yields CDR1 SGDLS and CDR2 YYNGEE. This CDR3 contains 17 residues. Trimming at V came to 0 bases and at J to 1 base, leaving 9 bases not matched to a gene. CDR3 region: CASSVGGQLAGSYEQYF. For the CDR3, the DNA is TGTGCCAGCAGCGTAGGTGGACAGTTAGCGGGGTCCTACGAGCAGTACTTC.

V usage is TRBV4-1 and J usage is TRBJ2-7; possibly TRBD1 for D (5 bases). Gene TRBJ2-1 matches the end of the DNA better, so the J call may be wrong. This CDR3 is built from 13 residues. Per germline, CDR1 MGHRA and CDR2 YSYEKL. The CDR3 is CASSQVAGQEQFF. The CDR3 DNA reads as TGCGCCAGCAGCCAAGTGGCAGGGCAGGAGCAGTTCTTC.

The CDR3 DNA sequence: TGCAGTGTAGGGGTGGATTCACCCCTCCACTTT. Amino acids: CSVGVDSPLHF. V is TRBV20-1 and J is TRBJ1-6; TRBD1 might be the D (5 bases). The CDR3 runs to 11 residues. Germline CDR1 reads DFQATT; CDR2 reads SNEGSKA (reference sequence). Trimming took 7 bases from V and 8 from J, leaving 9 bases between them.

This sequence joins TRBV5-1 and TRBJ1-6, with D possibly matching TRBD1 (6 bases). This CDR3 contains 16 residues. Trimming cost V 4 bases and J 5 bases, with 16 bases left between them. From germline, CDR1 is SGHRS and CDR2 YFSETQ. The CDR3 reads CASSPGHSTDNSPLHF. The CDR3 nucleotides read TGCGCCAGCAGCCCGGGACACTCGACGGATAATTCACCCCTCCACTTT.

The chain carries TRBV7-2 and TRBJ2-5; weak D call: TRBD1 (6 bases). CDR1 is SGHTA and CDR2 is FQGNSA in the germline V gene. The CDR3 has 10 residues. With 1 base removed from V and 13 bases from J, the gap between germline ends came to 7 bases. DNA for the CDR3: TGTGCCAGCAGCTTAGAGACAGGGTACTTC. The encoded protein is CASSLETGYF.

About this clonotype: A much bigger clone sits one base away, suggesting this may be a read error. V and J are TRBV5-1 and TRBJ2-5, with 15 bases matching TRBD2. Germline-derived CDR1 and CDR2 are SGHRS and YFSETQ. CDR3 length: 17 residues. Unmatched junction bases numbered 5, after V lost 3 bases and J lost 2 bases. In nucleotides, the CDR3 is TGCGCCAGCAGCTGGGGGACTAGCGGGAGGCAACAAGAGACCCAGTACTTC. Its translation: CASSWGTSGRQQETQYF.

A few counts support this clonotype. The V gene is TRBV29-1, the J gene TRBJ2-3, with 10 bases lining up with TRBD1. Per germline, CDR1 SQVTM and CDR2 ANQGSEA. This CDR3 contains 13 residues. Unmatched junction bases numbered 0, after V lost 1 base and J lost 5 bases. Here the CDR3 reads CSVEGTGGDTQYF. CDR3 nucleotides: TGCAGCGTTGAAGGGACAGGGGGAGATACGCAGTATTTT.

This clonotype has a count of ten or more. V gene TRBV12-3 or TRBV12-4 combines with J gene TRBJ2-7, with a possible D match to TRBD1 (5 bases). With 1 base removed from V and 6 bases from J, the gap between germline ends came to 7 bases. The CDR3 runs 12 residues. CDR3 sequence reads: CASSLETGEQYF. CDR3 nucleotides: TGTGCCAGCAGTTTAGAAACAGGCGAGCAGTACTTC.

There are a few counts of this clonotype. This rearrangement joins TRBV4-2 to TRBJ1-6; D remains unclear. Germline V gene data show CDR1 as LGHNA and CDR2 as YNFKEQ. The CDR3 has 17 residues. V was pared by 1 base and J by 1 base, with 11 bases between. Written as DNA, the CDR3 is TGTGCCAGCAGCCAAGCGAGAAGGGTGTCCTATAATTCACCCCTCCACTTT. Amino acids: CASSQARRVSYNSPLHF.

This clonotype was found many times. The chain recombines TRBV12-3 or TRBV12-4 with TRBJ2-7; possibly TRBD1 for D (6 bases). Trimming pared 2 bases from V and 6 bases from J, leaving 11 bases between. The CDR3 covers 13 residues. The CDR3 DNA is TGTGCCAGCAGTTTATCTGGGGGCTCCGAGCAGTACTTC. It yields the protein CASSLSGGSEQYF.

This clonotype appeared once. The V gene is TRBV12-3 or TRBV12-4, the J gene TRBJ1-2; 10 positions agree with TRBD1. This CDR3 is built from 15 residues. J was trimmed by 7 bases and V by 5 bases; bases with no gene match: 10. The CDR3 protein is CASSPRQGAYSGYTF. CDR3 in DNA: TGTGCCAGCAGTCCCCGACAGGGGGCGTACTCTGGCTACACCTTC.

This clonotype was recorded many times. The chain links TRBV2 to TRBJ1-2; no firm D call. The V end lost 4 bases, the J end lost 3 bases, and 6 bases lay between the germline ends. The CDR3 runs 12 residues. Germline assignment: CDR1 SNHLY and CDR2 FYNNEI. The CDR3 loop is CASSVIDYGYTF. DNA of the CDR3: TGTGCCAGCAGTGTGATTGACTATGGCTACACCTTC.

Many counts were recorded for this clonotype. CDR3 residues: CASSVQGMRDYGYTF. The CDR3 DNA follows: TGTGCCAGCAGTGTCCAGGGGATGAGGGACTATGGCTACACCTTC. The rearrangement joins TRBV2 to TRBJ1-2; TRBD1 is a possible D gene (6 bases). CDR1 and CDR2 (germline): SNHLY, FYNNEI. V lost 4 bases and J 3 bases, leaving 15 bases between the germline ends. This CDR3 spans 15 amino acids. The variable domain in full, with the rest retrieved from reference TRBV2 and TRBJ1-2, is EPEVTQTPSHQVTQMGQEVILRCVPISNHLYFYWYRQILGQKVEFLVSFYNNEISEKSEIFDDQFSVERPDGSNFTLKIRSTKLEDSAMYFCASSVQGMRDYGYTFGSGTRLTVV.

The chain has TRBV5-1 and TRBJ1-5; 8 bases align to TRBD1. Germline loops: CDR1 SGHRS, CDR2 YFSETQ. J lost 6 bases, V lost 2 bases, and 7 bases had no gene match. The CDR3 contains 15 residues. The CDR3 region is CASSFGTGSFQPQHF. The CDR3 bases are TGCGCCAGCAGCTTTGGGACAGGCAGTTTTCAGCCCCAGCATTTT.

The table lists this clonotype with many counts. The chain uses TRBV9 and TRBJ1-2; a possible D gene is TRBD1 (6 bases). The V gene lost 0 bases and the J gene lost 0 bases, with 9 bases spanning the gap. Germline V CDR1 and CDR2: SGDLS, YYNGEE. The CDR3 loop spans 15 amino acids. The CDR3 region has the DNA TGTGCCAGCAGCGTAGCCAGGACAGCTAACTATGGCTACACCTTC. This translates into CASSVARTANYGYTF.

This clonotype was seen a handful of times. The genes are TRBV11-2 and TRBJ1-2; possible D gene TRBD1, 5 bases. Germline V gene sequence: CDR1 SGHAT, CDR2 FQNNGV. Trimming removed 5 bases at V and 1 base at J, with 11 bases between. The CDR3 spans 14 residues. The CDR3 here is CASSLTGFNYGYTF. The CDR3 region has the DNA TGTGCCAGCAGCCTTACAGGATTTAACTATGGCTACACCTTC.

In this sample, this clonotype turned up many times. V is TRBV5-1 and J is TRBJ2-7; D is unclear. Germline V lookup: CDR1 SGHRS, CDR2 YFSETQ. This CDR3 region has 14 residues. With 0 bases removed from V and 6 bases from J, the gap between germline ends came to 13 bases. The CDR3 region has the DNA TGCGCCAGCAGCTTGGAAGGGTTCTCAGTCGAGCAGTACTTC. Amino acid sequence: CASSLEGFSVEQYF.